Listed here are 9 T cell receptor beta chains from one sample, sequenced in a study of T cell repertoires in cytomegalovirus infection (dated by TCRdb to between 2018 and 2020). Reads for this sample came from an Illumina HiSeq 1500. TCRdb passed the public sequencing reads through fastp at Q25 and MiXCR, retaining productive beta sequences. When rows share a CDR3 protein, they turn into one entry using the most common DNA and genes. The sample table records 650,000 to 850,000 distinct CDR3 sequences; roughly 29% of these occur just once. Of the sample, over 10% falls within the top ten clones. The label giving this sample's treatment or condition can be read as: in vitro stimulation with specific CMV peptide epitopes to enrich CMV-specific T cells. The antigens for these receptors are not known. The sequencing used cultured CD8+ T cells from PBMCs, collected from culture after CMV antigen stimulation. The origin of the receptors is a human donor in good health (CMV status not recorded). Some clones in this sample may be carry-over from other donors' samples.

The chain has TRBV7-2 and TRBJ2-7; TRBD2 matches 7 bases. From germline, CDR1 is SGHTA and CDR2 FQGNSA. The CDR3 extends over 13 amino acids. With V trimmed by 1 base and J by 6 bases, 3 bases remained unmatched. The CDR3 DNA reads TGTGCCAGCAGCTTAGGGGGGAGGGGCGAGCAGTACGTC. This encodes CASSLGGRGEQYV.

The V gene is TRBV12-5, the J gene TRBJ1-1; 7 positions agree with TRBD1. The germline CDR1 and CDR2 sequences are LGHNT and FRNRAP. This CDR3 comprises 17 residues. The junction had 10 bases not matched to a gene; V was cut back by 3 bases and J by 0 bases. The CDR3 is CASGFNLEQGMNTEAFF. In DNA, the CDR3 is TGTGCTAGTGGTTTCAACCTAGAACAGGGGATGAACACTGAAGCTTTCTTT.

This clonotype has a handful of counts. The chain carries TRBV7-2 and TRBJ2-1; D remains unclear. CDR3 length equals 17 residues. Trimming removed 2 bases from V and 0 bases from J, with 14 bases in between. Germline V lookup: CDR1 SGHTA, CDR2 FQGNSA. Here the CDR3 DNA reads TGTGCCAGCAGCTTACCATCGGACGGTCGCTCCTACAATGAGCAGTTCTTC. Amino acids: CASSLPSDGRSYNEQFF.

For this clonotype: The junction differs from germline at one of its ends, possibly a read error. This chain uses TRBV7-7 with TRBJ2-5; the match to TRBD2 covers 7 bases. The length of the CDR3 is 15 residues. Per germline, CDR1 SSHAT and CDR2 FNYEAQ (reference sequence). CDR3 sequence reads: CASSLRLAIQETQYF. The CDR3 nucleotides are TGTGCTAGCAGCCTTCGACTAGCAATACAAGAGACCCAGTACTTC. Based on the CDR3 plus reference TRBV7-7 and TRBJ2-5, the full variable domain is GAGVSQSPRYKVTKRGQDVTLRCDPISSHATLYWYQQALGQGPEFLTYFNYEAQPDKSGLPSDRFSAERPEGSISTLTIQRTEQRDSAMYRCASSLRLAIQETQYFGPGTRLLVL.

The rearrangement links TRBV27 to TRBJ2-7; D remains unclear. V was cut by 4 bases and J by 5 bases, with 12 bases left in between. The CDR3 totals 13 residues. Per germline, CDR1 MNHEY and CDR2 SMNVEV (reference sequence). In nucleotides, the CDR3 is TGTGCCAGCAGTTCCAACCCTCGGCACGAGCAGTACGTC. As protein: CASSSNPRHEQYV.

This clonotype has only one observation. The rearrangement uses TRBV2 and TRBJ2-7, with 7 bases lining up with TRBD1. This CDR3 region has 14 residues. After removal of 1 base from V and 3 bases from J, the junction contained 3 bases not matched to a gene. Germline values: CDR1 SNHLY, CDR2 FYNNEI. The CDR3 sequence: CASSEEQGIYEQYF. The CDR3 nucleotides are TGTGCCAGCAGTGAAGAACAGGGGATCTACGAGCAGTACTTC.

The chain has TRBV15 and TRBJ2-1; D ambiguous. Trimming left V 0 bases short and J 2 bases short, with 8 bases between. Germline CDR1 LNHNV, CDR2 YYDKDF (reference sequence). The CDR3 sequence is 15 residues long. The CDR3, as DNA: TGTGCCACCAGCAGAGATCCCCTAACCTACAATGAGCAGTTCTTC. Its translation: CATSRDPLTYNEQFF.

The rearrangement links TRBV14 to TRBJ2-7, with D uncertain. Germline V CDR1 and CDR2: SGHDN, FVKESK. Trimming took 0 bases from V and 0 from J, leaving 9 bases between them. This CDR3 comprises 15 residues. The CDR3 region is CASSQDQFSSYEQYF. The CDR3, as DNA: TGTGCCAGCAGCCAAGATCAATTTAGCTCCTACGAGCAGTACTTC.

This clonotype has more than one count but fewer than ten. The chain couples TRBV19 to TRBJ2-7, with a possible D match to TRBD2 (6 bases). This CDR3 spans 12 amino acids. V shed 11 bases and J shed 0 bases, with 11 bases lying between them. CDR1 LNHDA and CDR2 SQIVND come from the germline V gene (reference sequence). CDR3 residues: CARGRSSYEQYV. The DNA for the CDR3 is TGTGCCCGGGGGAGGAGCTCCTACGAGCAGTACGTC.